One and the same sample provided the 6 T cell receptor beta chains below, sequenced in a study of blood T cell repertoires in COVID-19. Only in-frame clones appear in the TCRdb table, and some are missing; sequencing was by immunoSEQ multiplex PCR. Counted here are nearly 250,000 clones, 80% to 90% occurring once; the ten biggest clones make up about 1%. Sample: PBMCs or T cells enriched from blood (not recorded which). The source of these receptors is a man between 45 and 60 years old who had been exposed to COVID-19.

The chain uses TRBV28 and TRBJ2-2; D remains unclear. The CDR3 is 14 amino acids. Looked up from germline, CDR1 is MDHEN and CDR2 is SYDVKM. The V gene lost 6 bases and the J gene lost 1 base, with 9 bases spanning the gap. In DNA form, the CDR3 reads TGTGCCAGCAGGCCAGGATTGAACACCGGGGAGCTGTTTTTT. Its protein product is CASRPGLNTGELFF. Variable domain in full (rest from reference TRBV28 and TRBJ2-2): DVKVTQSSRYLVKRTGEKVFLECVQDMDHENMFWYRQDPGLGLRLIYFSYDVKMKEKGDIPEGYSVSREKKERFSLILESASTNQTSMYLCASRPGLNTGELFFGEGSRLTVL.

The chain uses TRBV10-3 and TRBJ1-5, with unresolved D. The V gene's germline CDR1 is ENHRY and CDR2 SYGVKD. Deletions cut 3 bases from V and 0 bases from J, with 6 bases between. This CDR3 contains 14 residues. As DNA, the CDR3 is TGTGCCATCAGTGACAACTATAGCAATCAGCCCCAGCATTTT. Amino acid sequence: CAISDNYSNQPQHF.

This rearrangement joins TRBV7-8 to TRBJ2-7; possible D gene TRBD2, 5 bases. Trimming stripped 1 base from V and 1 base from J, with 14 bases between. CDR3 length equals 16 residues. Looked up from germline, CDR1 is SGHVS and CDR2 is FQNEAQ. The CDR3 protein is CASSLDLGSLSYEQYF. The CDR3 DNA is TGTGCCAGCAGCTTAGATTTGGGGAGTCTTTCCTACGAGCAGTACTTC.

V usage is TRBV5-1 and J usage is TRBJ2-3, with 9 nucleotides matching TRBD2. Germline CDR1 and CDR2: SGHRS and YFSETQ. V shed 0 bases and J 1 base; nucleotides not matched to a gene: 6. The CDR3 is 17 amino acids. This CDR3 is CASSLVGTSLGTDTQYF. The CDR3 nucleotides are TGCGCCAGCAGCTTGGTAGGGACTAGCTTGGGCACAGATACGCAGTATTTT.

The rearrangement links TRBV9 to TRBJ2-1; weak D call: TRBD1 (5 bases). CDR3 length equals 16 residues. Trimming cost V 0 bases and J 7 bases, with 17 bases left between them. Germline V gene sequence: CDR1 SGDLS, CDR2 YYNGEE. The CDR3 here is CASSVGPGLIGNEQFF. The CDR3 DNA follows: TGTGCCAGCAGCGTAGGTCCAGGGCTAATTGGTAATGAGCAGTTCTTC. Looking up the rest from reference TRBV9 and TRBJ2-1 gives the full variable domain: DSGVTQTPKHLITATGQRVTLRCSPRSGDLSVYWYQQSLDQGLQFLIQYYNGEERAKGNILERFSAQQFPDLHSELNLSSLELGDSALYFCASSVGPGLIGNEQFFGPGTRLTVL.

The J gene is TRBJ2-2, the V gene TRBV7-9, with D uncertain. This CDR3 has 13 residues. V was pared by 3 bases and J by 5 bases, with 7 bases between. In germline, CDR1 is SEHNR, CDR2 FQNEAQ (reference sequence). The CDR3, as DNA: TGTGCCAGCAGCTTGTTACATACCGGGGAGCTGTTTTTT. This gives the protein CASSLLHTGELFF.